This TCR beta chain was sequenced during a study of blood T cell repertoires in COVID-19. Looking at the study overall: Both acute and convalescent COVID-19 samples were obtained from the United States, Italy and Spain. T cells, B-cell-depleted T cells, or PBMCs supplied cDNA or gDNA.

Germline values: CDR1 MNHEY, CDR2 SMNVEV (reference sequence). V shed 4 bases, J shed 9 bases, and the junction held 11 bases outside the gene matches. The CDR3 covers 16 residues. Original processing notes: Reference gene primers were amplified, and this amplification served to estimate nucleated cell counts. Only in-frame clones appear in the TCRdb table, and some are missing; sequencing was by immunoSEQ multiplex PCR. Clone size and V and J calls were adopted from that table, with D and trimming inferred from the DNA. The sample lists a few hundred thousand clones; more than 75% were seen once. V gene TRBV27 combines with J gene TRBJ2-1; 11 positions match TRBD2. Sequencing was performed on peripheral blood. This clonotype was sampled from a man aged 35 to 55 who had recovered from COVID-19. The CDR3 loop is CASSSLLAGVYAEQFF. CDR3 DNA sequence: TGTGCCAGCAGTTCCCTACTAGCGGGAGTGTATGCTGAGCAGTTCTTC.